This T cell receptor (beta chain) was found in a study of cytomegalovirus exposure and HLA in healthy donors. About the study: About 83 million unique TCRs from HLA-typed donors made up an early data release. Whole-study results and caveats: Later genetic work tied a missense DCLRE1C variant to beta-chain V and J trimming. Researchers catalogued some 160 TCR beta chains as cytomegalovirus-associated. Later analysis suggested links between common viral pathogens and several top significant clusters.

The V gene lost 2 bases and the J gene lost 2 bases, with 13 bases spanning the gap. Germline CDR1 reads MNHEY; CDR2 reads SVGAGI. The CDR3 is 15 amino acids. The PCR had 60 Vbeta and 13 Jbeta primers. The method was immunoSEQ multiplex PCR; TCRdb's version includes in-frame clones alone and lacks a portion of them. This listing includes more than 45,000 clones. A note on this clone: Its antigen remains unidentified.

The sequenced material came from PBMCs. The sequence derives from a male donor in good health and CMV-seronegative. J is TRBJ2-7 and V is TRBV6-5, with D possibly TRBD1 on 5 matching bases. The CDR3 protein is CASSYGARMPYEQYF. Here the CDR3 DNA reads TGTGCCAGCAGTTACGGGGCCAGAATGCCCTACGAGCAGTACTTC.